The next 11 T cell receptor beta chains were all read from a single sample in a study of beta chain features in type 1 diabetes. Study-wide findings and caveats: In all four CD4+ subsets, TCRB CDR3 length was significantly, moderately reduced in type 1 diabetes.

Their cognate antigens are unknown. Reverse transcription of all isolated RNA meant that expressed TCRB transcripts were sequenced. TCRdb keeps only in-frame clones here, not all; method: immunoSEQ multiplex PCR. Of some 700,000 clones detected, around 15% appear once; the ten largest clones hold roughly 0.022%. Sequencing used naive CD4+ T cells from blood. These receptors all come from a man in his late teens or twenties with type 1 diabetes.

This clone was found a few times. The chain carries TRBV7-2 and TRBJ2-1, with no clear D. V lost 1 base and J lost 9, with 10 bases in between. This CDR3 is built from 13 residues. CDR1 is SGHTA and CDR2 is FQGNSA in the germline V gene. The CDR3 DNA reads TGTGCCAGCAGCTTAGTACTCCCCGGTGAGCAGTTCTTC. Translated, it gives CASSLVLPGEQFF.

The J gene is TRBJ2-7, the V gene TRBV11-2; a weak D match, TRBD1 (5 bases). Germline assignment: CDR1 SGHAT and CDR2 FQNNGV. This CDR3 region has 14 residues. Trimming left V 1 base short and J 2 bases short, with 9 bases between. CDR3 in DNA: TGTGCCAGCAGCTTAGGCAGGGCCACCTACGAGCAGTACTTC. Translated, it gives CASSLGRATYEQYF.

The chain is built from TRBV4-1 and TRBJ2-7; D is ambiguous. Germline V lookup: CDR1 MGHRA, CDR2 YSYEKL. CDR3 size: 15 residues. The V end lost 1 base, the J end lost 3 bases, and 13 bases lay between the germline ends. The CDR3 nucleotides read TGCGCCAGCAGCCAAGTAACACAGAAAAACTACGAGCAGTACTTC. It codes for CASSQVTQKNYEQYF.

This clone was detected a few times. The chain has TRBV9 and TRBJ2-1; D remains ambiguous. Germline V lookup: CDR1 SGDLS, CDR2 YYNGEE. The CDR3 covers 15 residues. The V and J ends lost 3 bases and 2 bases respectively, with 12 bases between them. CDR3 DNA sequence: TGTGCCAGCAGCGAGACACGGAGCACCTACAATGAGCAGTTCTTC. Translating it yields CASSETRSTYNEQFF.

This clone was seen a handful of times. CDR3 sequence: CASSGELATAEQFF. The DNA for the CDR3 is TGTGCCAGCAGCGGAGAACTAGCGACTGCTGAGCAGTTCTTC. The chain employs TRBV2 and TRBJ2-1; 7 bases line up with TRBD2. The CDR3 sequence is 14 residues long. With 6 bases clipped from V and 9 bases from J, the junction kept 11 bases outside the gene matches. The germline V gene encodes CDR1 SNHLY and CDR2 FYNNEI. Together with reference TRBV2 and TRBJ2-1, the CDR3 gives the full variable domain: EPEVTQTPSHQVTQMGQEVILRCVPISNHLYFYWYRQILGQKVEFLVSFYNNEISEKSEIFDDQFSVERPDGSNFTLKIRSTKLEDSAMYFCASSGELATAEQFFGPGTRLTVL.

The chain couples TRBV6-1 to TRBJ2-1; D unclear. The CDR3 has 16 residues. V lost 0 bases to trimming and J lost 0 bases, with 9 bases between them. The germline CDR1 and CDR2 sequences are MNHNS and SASEGT. CDR3 protein: CASSEAGPSSYNEQFF. CDR3 bases: TGTGCCAGCAGTGAAGCCGGACCGAGCTCCTACAATGAGCAGTTCTTC.

In this sample, this clone turned up a few times. The V and J genes are TRBV4-2 and TRBJ2-3; 7 nucleotides match TRBD1. Germline CDR1 and CDR2: LGHNA and YNFKEQ. The junction had 3 bases not matched to a gene; V was cut back by 4 bases and J by 2 bases. This CDR3 comprises 14 residues. Here the CDR3 DNA reads TGTGCCAGCAGCCCCGGGACAGACACAGATACGCAGTATTTT. Translated: CASSPGTDTDTQYF.

This clone was picked up a small number of times. The V and J genes are TRBV7-9 and TRBJ2-1; TRBD1 matches at 7 bases. V shed 7 bases, J shed 12 bases, and the junction held 6 bases outside the gene matches. Germline V lookup: CDR1 SEHNR, CDR2 FQNEAQ (reference sequence). The CDR3 has 11 residues. In DNA form, the CDR3 reads TGTGCCAGCACCCCTCGGGACAGGCAGTTCTTC. The encoded protein is CASTPRDRQFF. The full variable domain, rest sourced from reference TRBV7-9 and TRBJ2-1, is DTGVSQNPRHKITKRGQNVTFRCDPISEHNRLYWYRQTLGQGPEFLTYFQNEAQLEKSRLLSDRFSAERPKGSFSTLEIQRTEQGDSAMYLCASTPRDRQFFGPGTRLTVL.

The CDR3 loop reads CASSFTVTGGTEAFF. The CDR3 DNA sequence: TGCGCCAGCAGCTTCACGGTGACAGGGGGTACTGAAGCTTTCTTT. This sequence joins TRBV5-1 and TRBJ1-1; 9 nucleotides align to TRBD1. CDR3 length: 15 amino acids. Germline CDR1 SGHRS, CDR2 YFSETQ. V was clipped by 2 bases and J by 5 bases; unmatched bases: 7.

This clone was found a few times. The V call is TRBV4-1, the J call TRBJ2-5; TRBD2 aligns across 9 bases. This CDR3 is built from 18 residues. The germline CDR1 and CDR2 sequences are MGHRA and YSYEKL. Trimming removed 0 bases from V and 0 bases from J; junction bases left unmatched: 8. The CDR3 nucleotides read TGCGCCAGCAGCCAAGAATTAGCGGGGGACCCGTACCAAGAGACCCAGTACTTC. The encoded protein is CASSQELAGDPYQETQYF.

The rearrangement links TRBV5-1 to TRBJ2-7; 7 nucleotides align to TRBD1. V lost 0 bases to trimming and J lost 4 bases; unmatched junction nucleotides: 7. CDR1 SGHRS and CDR2 YFSETQ come from the germline V gene. The CDR3 extends over 15 amino acids. The CDR3 loop reads CASSLETGQFYEQYF. CDR3 sequence (DNA): TGCGCCAGCAGCTTGGAGACGGGACAGTTTTACGAGCAGTACTTC.